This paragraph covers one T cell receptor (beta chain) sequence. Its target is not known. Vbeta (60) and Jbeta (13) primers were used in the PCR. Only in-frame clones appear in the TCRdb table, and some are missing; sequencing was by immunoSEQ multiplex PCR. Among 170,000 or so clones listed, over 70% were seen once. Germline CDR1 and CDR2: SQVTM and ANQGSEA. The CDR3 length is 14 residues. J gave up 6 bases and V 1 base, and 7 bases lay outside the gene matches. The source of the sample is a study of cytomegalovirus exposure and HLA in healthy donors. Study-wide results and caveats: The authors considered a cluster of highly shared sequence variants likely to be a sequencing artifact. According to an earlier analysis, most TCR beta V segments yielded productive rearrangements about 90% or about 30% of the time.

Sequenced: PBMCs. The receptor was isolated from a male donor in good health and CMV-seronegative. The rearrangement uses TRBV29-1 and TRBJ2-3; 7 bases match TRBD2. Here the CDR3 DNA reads TGCAGCGTTGAAGGCGGGTCCGGGGGGGATACGCAGTATTTT. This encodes CSVEGGSGGDTQYF.